This T cell receptor beta chain was recovered during a study of cytomegalovirus exposure and HLA in healthy donors (TCRdb year 2017). Regarding the study in general: In an earlier analysis of some 550 of the donors, approximately 300 Gb of sequence data and 90 million to 120 million unique TCR beta sequences from 150 million to 200 million T cells were reported. Roughly 300 gigabases of sequencing data and roughly 90 million unique TCR sequences were included in an early release covering around 600 HLA-typed donors. Of the roughly 410 genotyped donors, roughly 76% were placed in the genetic ancestry cluster associated with self-reported Caucasian donors. The aim of the study was to test whether cataloging public T cell receptors could identify signatures of past pathogen exposure. The study profiled the T cell repertoires of under 850 subjects by immunosequencing and related them to cytomegalovirus serostatus. Along with the roughly 700-subject first cohort, a separate validation cohort of more than 90 different subjects was used. To predict cytomegalovirus infection status, the study brought together high-throughput TCR immunosequencing, statistical association of individual TCRs with disease status, and machine learning. To study patterns of TCR occurrence, a later analysis re-analyzed previously published TCR beta repertoires from under 750 donors and added high-resolution HLA genotyping. Rather than drawing on any new phenotypic data, the later analysis identified candidate immune exposures from TCR beta sequences and the way those sequences occurred across donors. An earlier analysis of 587 of the donors applied high-throughput TCR beta sequencing to assess whether each TCR beta V gene segment acted as functional or pseudogenic. Donor age, sex, ethnicity and CMV serostatus were compiled alongside the repertoire data. A later genetic analysis used genome-wide SNP genotypes for about 65% of the 666 donors, treating that subset as a discovery cohort. All discovery cohort repertoires had been generated using a single sequencing platform. Both class I and class II loci were covered by HLA typing, at four-digit resolution. The number of donors typed differed by locus, with 629-630 for A, B, C, DRB1 and DQB1, roughly 550 for DQA1, nearly 610 for DPA1, and some 450 for DPB1. Because of strong linkage in the cohort, five DR-DQ haplotypes were treated as single units for association and clustering. Across about 370 genotyped donors of the cohort, an average of about 200,000 unique TCR beta nucleotide sequences per donor were sequenced, and around 20% of those sequences were non-productive.

Results the study describes overall, beyond this receptor: Specific HLA alleles were associated with over 15,000 TCR beta sequences at a false discovery rate of 0.05 in a later analysis. V-gene and J-gene trimming of TCR beta chains was associated with a missense DCLRE1C variant in a later genetic analysis, and the association was replicated in an independent cohort. Because some donors lacked HLA typing at each locus, the association tests relied only on the typed subset. According to a later analysis, TCR association rates differed among HLA loci, with DRB1 alleles showing the most associated TCRs and HLA-C alleles showing the fewest. A later analysis reported that several top co-occurrence clusters appeared linked to parvovirus B19, influenza, CMV and Epstein-Barr virus. A cluster of highly shared sequence variants was judged likely to represent a technical artifact of the sequencing pipeline. Cytomegalovirus status was reported to be diagnosed by the classifier with high specificity and sensitivity in both the original and validation cohorts. Across donors, most TCR sequences were observed very rarely, whereas some public TCRs were present in many individuals. For the cohort, immune exposure information was limited to CMV serostatus. In vitro tests confirmed that a few of the cytomegalovirus-associated TCR beta chains recognize cytomegalovirus antigens. In a later analysis, most CMV-associated TCR beta chains were found to appear HLA-restricted, with HLA associations seemingly driven largely by CMV exposure. In an earlier analysis of under 600 of the donors, most TCR beta V segments were observed in productive rearrangements about 87% or about 30% of the time, broadly matching IMGT annotations. Compared with the roughly 600-donor mean, donors in an Asian-associated ancestry cluster had fewer N-insertions in productive TCRs, according to a later genetic analysis. When HLA alleles, especially DR and DQ, strongly co-occurred, attributing TCR associations to individual alleles was difficult. Some IMGT-functional V segments, including TRBV6-2 and TRBV6-3, could not be distinguished by the 87-base-pair reads and were therefore excluded. In a later analysis, HLA-associated TCR beta chains were found to be more clonally expanded and to have lower generation probabilities than equally common non-associated chains. The study gave a list of 150 to 200 TCR beta chains associated with cytomegalovirus. Correlated functional status among segregating V segments might be attributable to linkage disequilibrium, but an unknown experimental factor could not be ruled out. This cohort had only TCR beta chains sequenced, and the lack of alpha or paired-chain data limited which features could be detected. Because counts were too low, more than 15 rarely observed V segments, including chromosome 9 orphons, were excluded from the earlier analysis of several hundred of the donors. According to the authors, the approach could potentially be generalized to other disease states and immunological phenotypes. Presence/absence analyses assumed roughly uniform sequencing depth across donors, an assumption that may not hold. A further reported finding was that TCR beta sequences accurately predicted the HLA-A and HLA-B alleles for most subjects in the first cohort.

CDR1 SGHVS and CDR2 FQNEAQ are derived from the germline V gene. The CDR3 measures 15 amino acids from cysteine to phenylalanine. Of all the DNA, just the CDR3 is kept, 45 bases in frame from base 1. In total, fewer than 750 healthy bone marrow donors made up the cohort. At the time of sampling, every cohort member was nominally healthy, though immune exposures that went unrecorded were likely present. The donor tested CMV seropositive and was one of the 289 seropositive cohort members. Each donor provided a peripheral blood sample, and peripheral blood mononuclear cells were used for TCR beta sequencing. Genomic DNA was extracted from the blood cell samples with the Qiagen DNeasy Blood Extraction Kit. Comments on this clone: Its antigen has not been determined. No much larger clone exists at a distance of one base, and base qualities are not known.

To prepare the library, the immunoSEQ multiplex PCR assay was applied. A mixture of 60 forward primers for TCR Vbeta segments and 13 reverse primers for TCR Jbeta segments was used in the multiplex PCR. Amplification of the CDR3 region of rearranged TCR beta genes was performed with a multiplex PCR assay on genomic DNA. Amplified TCR beta libraries were sequenced as 87-base-pair reads on the Illumina HiSeq System. Per the original workflow: A later analysis tallied 75 million to 95 million unique TCR beta chains across the 666 repertoires, and about 10 million of those chains were shared by two or more donors. To remove PCR and sequencing errors, raw reads were error-corrected and collapsed into unique sequences using a nearest-neighbor algorithm that merged closely related sequences. Alignment of CDR3 sequences to IMGT reference sequences was used to assign V, D and J gene segments. For a sequence to be retained, a match of at least six nucleotides to both a V gene segment and a J gene segment was required. Rearrangements were called productive when the CDR3 lacked stop codons and stayed in frame with V and J; all others were non-productive. Following IMGT convention, CDR3 was defined as the stretch from the second conserved V-encoded cysteine to the conserved J-encoded phenylalanine. Sequences without an unambiguous match to a single V gene segment were excluded from the earlier analysis of a few hundred of the donors. In an earlier analysis of a few hundred of the donors, a V segment was called functional when productive rearrangements were above 56.7%, and segregating when the standard deviation between donors exceeded 5%. A statistical classification framework was built to diagnose cytomegalovirus status from the catalog of TCR beta chain sequences. V and J gene assignment, in a later analysis, came from comparing TCR nucleotide sequences with IMGT/GENE-DB human TR gene sequences. Using the TCRdist pipeline, a later analysis assigned CDR3 sequences along with most-parsimonious VDJ recombination scenarios. In a later analysis, each TCR beta chain was defined by its CDR3 amino acid sequence together with its V-gene family, and reads without a unique V-gene family were excluded. A later analysis removed 550 to 650 highly shared, low-generation-probability nucleotide sequences to deal with suspected cross-contamination and a sequencing artifact. In a later analysis, a clonal expansion index for each public chain was calculated from normalized within-repertoire ranks of inferred template counts. Generation probabilities in a later analysis came from a VDJ recombination model fitted to out-of-frame rearrangements, and those results were checked against IGoR. A later analysis scored TCR-TCR, TCR-HLA and TCR-CMV co-occurrence with hypergeometric tests, applying a repertoire-size bias correction to TCR pairs. False discovery rates were estimated in a later analysis by permuting HLA or CMV assignments 20 times. In a later analysis, co-occurring TCRs were grouped using DBSCAN, and TCRdist sequence similarity was added for clustering within HLA-allele-positive subsets. Repertoires with fewer than 30,000 or more than 120,000 public chains were left out of co-occurrence clustering, as were about five repertoires with anomalous nucleotide sharing. TCRdb provides this immuneACCESS table in a form limited to in-frame rearrangements. Some clones are lacking; in checked studies, under half of them reflect an unresolved V gene, and why the rest are absent is not known. V, J and clone size derive from that table, while D and trimming were established from the DNA sequence. The sample table lists some 75,000 clones, 60% to 85% of them with a count of one. 5.5% to 7.5% of the sample goes to the ten largest clones.

The receptor's source is a man aged 18 to 30 in good health and CMV-seropositive. This chain joins TRBV7-8 to TRBJ1-2, with TRBD1 perhaps the D gene, on 5 matching bases. Material for sequencing was PBMCs. The sequenced DNA: TGTGCAGCCCAAATTGGCAGGGCCCCTAACTATGGCTACACCTTC. Translated, this gives CAAQIGRAPNYGYTF.